This TCR beta chain was observed in a study of T cells after yellow fever vaccination. UMIs were added to TCR cDNA along with a universal primer site when it was made by 5'RACE template switching. TCRdb re-called the 5' RACE reads through MiXCR, storing one row per CDR3 protein. The sample yields roughly 110,000 distinct CDR3 sequences, 8.4% seen once. The length of the CDR3 is 14 residues. Trimming pared 3 bases from V and 7 bases from J, leaving 16 bases between. The germline V gene encodes CDR1 SGHTA and CDR2 FQGNSA. Notes on the study in general: Abundant bulk-derived clonotypes could contaminate FACS-sorted repertoires.

With respect to this clonotype: Its antigen is still unknown.

The J gene is TRBJ2-7, the V gene TRBV7-2; weak D call: TRBD2 (5 bases). The sequences come from CD8+ T cells sorted from PBMCs, collected 45 days after the yellow fever booster vaccination. The receptor was derived from a man aged 30-40 years who received the YFV17D yellow fever vaccine. Here the CDR3 reads CASSFEGWQTEQYF. CDR3 DNA sequence: TGTGCCAGCAGCTTTGAGGGCTGGCAGACGGAGCAGTACTTC. Looking up the rest from reference TRBV7-2 and TRBJ2-7 gives the full variable domain: GAGVSQSPSNKVTEKGKDVELRCDPISGHTALYWYRQSLGQGLEFLIYFQGNSAPDKSGLPSDRFSAERTGGSVSTLTIQRTQQEDSAVYLCASSFEGWQTEQYFGPGTRLTVT.